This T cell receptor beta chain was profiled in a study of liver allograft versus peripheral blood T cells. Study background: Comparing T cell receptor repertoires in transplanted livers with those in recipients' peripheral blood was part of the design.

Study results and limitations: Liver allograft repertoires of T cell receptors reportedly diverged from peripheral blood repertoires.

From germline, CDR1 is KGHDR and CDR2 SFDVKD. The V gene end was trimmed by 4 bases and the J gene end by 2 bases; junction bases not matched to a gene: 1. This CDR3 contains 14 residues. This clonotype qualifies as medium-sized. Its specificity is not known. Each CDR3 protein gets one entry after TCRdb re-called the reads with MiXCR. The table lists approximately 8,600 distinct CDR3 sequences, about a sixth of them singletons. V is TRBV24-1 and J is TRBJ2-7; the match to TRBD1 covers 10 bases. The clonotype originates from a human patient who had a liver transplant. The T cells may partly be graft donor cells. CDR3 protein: CATSEDRGTYEQYF. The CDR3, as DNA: TGTGCCACCAGTGAGGACAGGGGGACCTACGAGCAGTACTTC.